This T cell receptor (beta chain) derives from a study of sequential checkpoint blockade in melanoma. The wider study: Maintenance nivolumab came after either treatment sequence.

Treatment reported: randomized to nivolumab then ipilimumab (arm A) or the reverse (arm B). PBMC sorting kept live CD3+CD8+ cells without CD19 or CD56. Sequencing was performed with immunoSEQ multiplex PCR; in TCRdb, only in-frame clones are kept and a portion is missing. The repertoire holds approximately 9,300 clones, roughly 73% seen once, with around 13% in the top ten. The germline gives CDR1 SGHVS, CDR2 FNYEAQ. V shed 5 bases and J 7 bases; nucleotides not matched to a gene: 12. CDR3 length equals 16 residues. The J gene is TRBJ2-1, the V gene TRBV7-6; 9 bases are shared with TRBD2. This receptor was taken from a human donor with melanoma. The sample was CD8+ T cells sorted from blood (inferred from file names), taken from a patient given nivolumab and ipilimumab in sequence. This CDR3 is CASSLNSGSPPNEQFF. Here the CDR3 DNA reads TGTGCCAGCAGCCTCAATAGCGGGAGTCCCCCTAATGAGCAGTTCTTC.